The 28 T cell receptor beta chains given below trace back to one sample, sequenced in a study of regulatory T cells in long-lasting Graves disease. As for time point: newly diagnosed GD, antithyroid drugs for less than 3 months. The TCR library was made from RNA that had been extracted from PBMCs in TRIzol. CDR3 regions were amplified by Arm-PCR using iRepertoire HTBI primers to build TCR beta libraries. One entry per CDR3 protein, called by TCRdb with MiXCR from the multiplex PCR reads. The sample includes more than 450,000 distinct CDR3 sequences, around 15% of them seen just once. These sequences were also reported in another study, on T cells in Graves' hyperthyroidism and ophthalmopathy.

Sample: peripheral blood mononuclear cells (PBMCs), taken at new diagnosis, from a patient treated with antithyroid drugs. The receptors come from a man aged 40-49 years with Graves disease.

This clonotype was seen many times. The chain links TRBV20-1 to TRBJ2-3; D is unclear. This CDR3 region has 14 residues. Trimming took off 3 bases at V and 3 bases at J, with 13 bases between the two ends. CDR1 and CDR2 (germline): DFQATT, SNEGSKA (reference sequence). Here the CDR3 reads CSASNIVGTDTQYF. The CDR3 region has the DNA TGCAGTGCTAGTAACATCGTAGGAACAGATACGCAGTATTTT.

The sample holds many counts of this clonotype. V usage is TRBV28 and J usage is TRBJ1-4, with D unresolved. V was clipped by 6 bases and J by 5 bases, with 10 bases between them. Germline CDR1 MDHEN, CDR2 SYDVKM. This CDR3 comprises 13 residues. In DNA form, the CDR3 reads TGTGCCAGCAGCTTGGTCGGGAATGAAAAACTGTTTTTT. The encoded protein is CASSLVGNEKLFF.

This clonotype was observed a handful of times. The chain links TRBV11-1 to TRBJ1-1; tentatively, D is TRBD1 (5 bases). Germline CDR1 and CDR2: SGHAT and FQDESV (reference sequence). This CDR3 contains 14 residues. Trimming removed 1 base from V and 6 bases from J, with 12 bases in between. DNA for the CDR3: TGTGCCAGCAGCTTAGAGGGACGGAGCCCTGAAGCTTTCTTT. Translating gives CASSLEGRSPEAFF.

This clonotype occurred a few times. The gene calls are TRBV15 and TRBJ1-4, with D tentatively TRBD1 (5 bases). The CDR3 is 15 amino acids. Looked up from germline, CDR1 is LNHNV and CDR2 is YYDKDF (reference sequence). With 6 bases removed from V and 6 bases from J, the gap between germline ends came to 17 bases. CDR3 DNA sequence: TGTGCCACCAGATCCCCGGGGGTCGCACATGAAAAACTGTTTTTT. It codes for CATRSPGVAHEKLFF.

This clonotype was seen a few times. V gene TRBV19 combines with J gene TRBJ1-1; perhaps TRBD1 as D (5 bases). CDR1 and CDR2 (germline): LNHDA, SQIVND (reference sequence). The CDR3 has 14 residues. Trimming took 4 bases from V and 7 from J, leaving 16 bases between them. In DNA form, the CDR3 reads TGTGCCAGTAGTACTCCAGGGAAAGGAGGTGAAGCTTTCTTT. As protein: CASSTPGKGGEAFF.

This clonotype appeared a few times. V gene TRBV10-3 combines with J gene TRBJ2-1; 7 bases agree with TRBD1. V shed 1 base and J 5 bases; nucleotides not matched to a gene: 8. Germline values: CDR1 ENHRY, CDR2 SYGVKD. The CDR3 covers 16 residues. The CDR3: CAISELTGKVDNEQFF. The CDR3, as DNA: TGTGCCATCAGTGAGTTGACAGGGAAAGTGGACAATGAGCAGTTCTTC.

This clonotype was seen more than once but under ten times. This chain links TRBV19 with TRBJ2-7; 10 nucleotides align to TRBD2. The CDR3 is 16 residues long. With V trimmed by 5 bases and J by 5 bases, 12 bases remained unmatched. Germline V gene lookup returns CDR1 LNHDA and CDR2 SQIVND (reference sequence). Here the CDR3 reads CASSDLSGRARNEQYF. CDR3 in DNA: TGTGCCAGTAGTGATCTCAGCGGGAGGGCCCGGAACGAGCAGTACTTC.

This clonotype was counted a few times. V usage is TRBV19 and J usage is TRBJ2-3, with TRBD2 matching 10 bases. CDR3 length: 15 amino acids. The J segment lost 2 bases and the V segment lost 7 bases, leaving 6 bases of the junction unmatched. The V gene's germline CDR1 is LNHDA and CDR2 SQIVND (reference sequence). The DNA of the CDR3 is TGTGCCAGTACCCTAGCGGGAGCTACCACAGATACGCAGTATTTT. Amino acids: CASTLAGATTDTQYF. The full variable domain, rest sourced from reference TRBV19 and TRBJ2-3, is DGGITQSPKYLFRKEGQNVTLSCEQNLNHDAMYWYRQDPGQGLRLIYYSQIVNDFQKGDIAEGYSVSREKKESFPLTVTSAQKNPTAFYLCASTLAGATTDTQYFGPGTRLTVL.

This clonotype has a count of ten or more. The chain employs TRBV28 and TRBJ2-5, with 7 bases that match TRBD1. CDR1 and CDR2 (germline): MDHEN, SYDVKM. CDR3 size: 14 residues. Unmatched junction bases numbered 6, after V lost 7 bases and J lost 1 base. CDR3 residues: CASNPGQTQETQYF. For the CDR3, the DNA is TGTGCCAGCAATCCGGGACAGACCCAAGAGACCCAGTACTTC. Using reference TRBV28 and TRBJ2-5 for the parts outside the CDR3, the full variable domain is DVKVTQSSRYLVKRTGEKVFLECVQDMDHENMFWYRQDPGLGLRLIYFSYDVKMKEKGDIPEGYSVSREKKERFSLILESASTNQTSMYLCASNPGQTQETQYFGPGTRLLVL.

This clonotype occurred a few times. This chain joins TRBV28 and TRBJ1-1, with D perhaps matching TRBD1 (5 bases). This CDR3 spans 14 amino acids. Trimming pared 8 bases from V and 6 bases from J, leaving 19 bases between. CDR1 is MDHEN, CDR2 SYDVKM, per germline. The CDR3 spells CASRAGRVGPEAFF. In nucleotides, the CDR3 is TGTGCCAGCCGGGCGGGCAGGGTGGGCCCTGAAGCTTTCTTT.

This clonotype was picked up many times. At one end the junction does not follow the germline gene, possibly because of a read error. V gene TRBV10-2 combines with J gene TRBJ1-1, with D unclear. CDR1 is WSHSY and CDR2 is SAAADI in the germline V gene. The CDR3 is 12 residues long. The CDR3 reads CASSEMNTEAFF. In DNA, the CDR3 is TGTGCCAGCAGTGAAATGAACACTGAAGCTTTCTTT.

The chain links TRBV7-6 to TRBJ2-3; the D gene could be TRBD1 or TRBD2 (6 bases each). CDR3 length: 17 amino acids. The germline CDR1 and CDR2 sequences are SGHVS and FNYEAQ. V was trimmed by 4 bases and J by 6 bases, leaving 23 bases between them. The chain's CDR3 is CASSSKGGGPGSDTQYF. The CDR3, as DNA: TGTGCCAGCAGCTCGAAGGGGGGTGGGCCTGGATCGGATACGCAGTATTTT.

This clonotype has a handful of counts. The chain recombines TRBV7-9 with TRBJ2-1; no clear D. Trimming left V 5 bases short and J 6 bases short, with 20 bases between. The CDR3 extends over 16 amino acids. The germline CDR1 and CDR2 sequences are SEHNR and FQNEAQ (reference sequence). In DNA, the CDR3 is TGTGCCAGCAGCCATATGGGTCGCCCTGGGGTCAATGAGCAGTTCTTC. Its protein product is CASSHMGRPGVNEQFF.

The chain links TRBV5-1 to TRBJ2-2; the match to TRBD2 covers 9 bases. The V segment lost 2 bases and the J segment 6 bases; nucleotides outside the gene matches: 8. This CDR3 contains 16 residues. Germline lookup yields CDR1 SGHRS and CDR2 YFSETQ. The CDR3 DNA reads as TGCGCCAGCAGCTTAGGAGCGGGAGGATCATCCGGGGAGCTGTTTTTT. Protein product: CASSLGAGGSSGELFF.

This clonotype was counted at least ten times. This chain joins TRBV3-1 and TRBJ2-3; 15 bases match TRBD2. CDR3 length: 17 amino acids. In germline, CDR1 is LGHDT, CDR2 YNNKEL (reference sequence). V gave up 4 bases and J gave up 4 bases; unmatched junction bases: 6. The DNA of the CDR3 is TGTGCCAGCAGCCGCCGGACTAGCGGGAGGGTGGCAGATACGCAGTATTTT. This sequence encodes CASSRRTSGRVADTQYF.

This clonotype was observed many times. This rearrangement joins TRBV24-1 to TRBJ2-1; TRBD2 matches 14 bases. The CDR3 covers 17 residues. After removal of 4 bases from V and 4 bases from J, the junction contained 5 bases not matched to a gene. CDR1 is KGHDR, CDR2 SFDVKD, per germline. CDR3 loop: CATSEPGLAGEYNEQFF. CDR3 coding DNA: TGTGCCACCAGTGAACCGGGACTAGCGGGAGAATACAATGAGCAGTTCTTC.

The V gene is TRBV24-1, the J gene TRBJ1-5, with D hard to call. Germline assignment: CDR1 KGHDR and CDR2 SFDVKD. This CDR3 has 14 residues. The V and J ends lost 10 bases and 5 bases respectively, with 17 bases between them. The CDR3 sequence: CATADSRRDQPQHF. The DNA for the CDR3 is TGTGCCACGGCTGACTCGAGAAGAGATCAGCCCCAGCATTTT.

This clonotype was seen many times. The chain joins TRBV2 to TRBJ1-1; no reliable D call. Germline V gene sequence: CDR1 SNHLY, CDR2 FYNNEI. The CDR3 is 13 residues long. Trimming took off 7 bases at V and 4 bases at J, with 13 bases between the two ends. This CDR3 reads CASISRVVTEAFF. The CDR3 region has the DNA TGTGCCAGCATTTCGAGAGTTGTCACTGAAGCTTTCTTT.

A note on this clonotype: A much larger clone is a single base away; this may be a read error. This chain connects TRBV30 to TRBJ2-1, with 8 bases matching TRBD2. Germline loops: CDR1 GTSNPN, CDR2 SVGIG (reference sequence). The CDR3 extends over 15 amino acids. V shed 3 bases, J shed 6 bases, and the junction held 10 bases outside the gene matches. The DNA for the CDR3 is TGTGCCTGGAGGCTTCTCGGGACTAGGGTCAATGAGCAGTTCTTC. Amino acid sequence: CAWRLLGTRVNEQFF.

The V call is TRBV2, the J call TRBJ2-5; D could derive from TRBD1 or TRBD2 (5 bases each). V was shortened by 8 bases and J by 5 bases, with 15 bases between the two germline ends. The CDR3 sequence is 13 residues long. Germline V gene sequence: CDR1 SNHLY, CDR2 FYNNEI. CDR3 in DNA: TGTGCCAGCTGTCGGGACGTTGAGGAGACCCAGTACTTC. Translated: CASCRDVEETQYF.

Ten or more counts support this clonotype. The V gene is TRBV28, the J gene TRBJ2-2, with D maybe TRBD2 (6 bases). V lost 8 bases, J lost 3 bases, and 13 bases lay in between. Germline V gene sequence: CDR1 MDHEN, CDR2 SYDVKM. The CDR3 totals 14 residues. CDR3 sequence: CASCRRAYTGELFF. The CDR3 DNA sequence: TGTGCCAGCTGTCGGAGGGCTTACACCGGGGAGCTGTTTTTT.

This clonotype was counted ten times or more. Sequence at one end of the junction differs from germline and may be a read error. This chain links TRBV7-3 with TRBJ2-7; unclear D gene. The CDR3 spans 12 residues. From germline, CDR1 is SGHTA and CDR2 FQGTGA. The CDR3 DNA sequence: TGTGCCAGCAGCTTAAGGGCATACGGGCAGTACTTC. Amino acids: CASSLRAYGQYF.

This clonotype occurred many times. This rearrangement joins TRBV12-3 or TRBV12-4 to TRBJ2-1; D uncertain. This CDR3 is built from 17 residues. V was shortened by 4 bases and J by 2 bases, with 18 bases between the two germline ends. This CDR3 reads CASSYDDLGNTYNEQFF. As DNA, the CDR3 is TGTGCCAGCAGTTACGATGACCTAGGAAACACCTACAATGAGCAGTTCTTC.

Concerning this clonotype itself: With a much larger clone just one base away, this may be a read error. The CDR3 protein is CAWSVFSVGYGQYF. DNA of the CDR3: TGTGCCTGGAGTGTATTTAGTGTCGGTTACGGGCAGTACTTC. The genes are TRBV30 and TRBJ2-7; D is unclear. The CDR3 length is 14 residues. The germline gives CDR1 GTSNPN, CDR2 SVGIG (reference sequence).

Ten or more counts support this clonotype. The chain combines TRBV29-1 with TRBJ2-1; the D gene is possibly TRBD2 (5 bases). Germline CDR1 and CDR2: SQVTM and ANQGSEA. This CDR3 region has 10 residues. V was trimmed by 7 bases and J by 7 bases, leaving 8 bases between them. For the CDR3, the DNA is TGCAGCGCTATAGCGAATGAGCAGTTCTTC. This codes for CSAIANEQFF.

This clonotype appeared a few times. The chain employs TRBV12-3 or TRBV12-4 and TRBJ1-4, with TRBD1 matching over 10 bases. CDR3 length equals 16 residues. V shed 7 bases, J shed 1 base, and the junction held 6 bases outside the gene matches. CDR3 protein: CASNGGTGVTNEKLFF. The CDR3 DNA reads TGTGCCAGCAACGGCGGGACAGGGGTAACTAATGAAAAACTGTTTTTT.

The chain employs TRBV20-1 and TRBJ1-1; TRBD1 aligns across 7 bases. This CDR3 is 14 amino acids long. CDR1 and CDR2 (germline): DFQATT, SNEGSKA (reference sequence). V lost 5 bases to trimming and J lost 2 bases; unmatched junction nucleotides: 8. The DNA for the CDR3 is TGCAGTGCTGGTACAGGGGATGCTAACACTGAAGCTTTCTTT. Encoded protein: CSAGTGDANTEAFF.

Notes on this clonotype: This may come from a read error, since a much larger clone is one base off. The conserved phenylalanine or tryptophan normally closing the CDR3 is absent here, so this likely arose from a read error. This sequence joins TRBV5-1 and TRBJ2-7; the match to TRBD1 covers 11 bases. V gave up 2 bases and J gave up 5 bases; unmatched junction bases: 9. Germline V CDR1 and CDR2: SGHRS, YFSETQ. The CDR3 is 16 amino acids. CDR3 DNA sequence: TGCGCCAGCAGCTTTCCCGGGACAGGGGGTCACGACGAGCAGTACTTG. Residues: CASSFPGTGGHDEQYL.